This T cell receptor beta chain was sequenced for a study of type 1 regulatory T cells. About the study: T-allo10 is an in vitro-generated, Tr1-enriched CD4 T cell product specific for alloantigen.

V dropped 5 bases and J dropped 2 bases, with 2 bases sitting between them. Germline assignment: CDR1 GTSNPN and CDR2 SVGIG (reference sequence). The CDR3 is made up of 10 amino acids. One entry per CDR3 protein, called by TCRdb with MiXCR from the reads. The sample carries some 90,000 distinct CDR3 sequences, roughly a third recorded once. The rearrangement joins TRBV30 to TRBJ2-3; D not certain. This receptor was identified in a human donor in good health. Sequenced material: CD4+ T cells, either the whole sample or a sorted fraction (not recorded which). As DNA, the CDR3 is TGTGCCTGGTCCACAGATACGCAGTATTTT. Translating it yields CAWSTDTQYF. The variable domain in full, completed from reference TRBV30 and TRBJ2-3, reads SQTIHQWPATLVQPVGSPLSLECTVEGTSNPNLYWYRQAAGRGLQLLFYSVGIGQISSEVPQNLSASRPQDRQFILSSKKLLLSDSGFYLCAWSTDTQYFGPGTRLTVL.